This TCR beta chain derives from a study of cytomegalovirus exposure and HLA in healthy donors. Regarding the study as a whole: A later analysis appeared to link common viral pathogens to several of the most significant clusters. It is likely that the observed cluster of highly shared sequence variants was a sequencing artifact. The study found most TCR sequences rare, yet found some public TCRs in many donors.

Germline CDR1 LGHNA, CDR2 YSLEER. The CDR3 sequence is 16 residues long. The J segment lost 1 base and the V segment lost 2 bases, leaving 3 bases of the junction unmatched. A word on this clone: Its antigen is still unknown.

The PCR used 60 Vbeta and 13 Jbeta primers. Method: immunoSEQ multiplex PCR; TCRdb's copy keeps in-frame clones and lacks some. The sample lists 150,000 to 200,000 clones, 70% to 90% occurring once. Material for sequencing was PBMCs. This chain connects TRBV4-3 to TRBJ2-4; the match to TRBD1 covers 9 bases. This TCR came from a woman aged 30 to 39 in good health and CMV-seronegative. The CDR3 reads CASSQWTGAAKNIQYF. CDR3 nucleotides: TGCGCCAGCAGCCAATGGACAGGGGCGGCCAAAAACATTCAGTACTTC.